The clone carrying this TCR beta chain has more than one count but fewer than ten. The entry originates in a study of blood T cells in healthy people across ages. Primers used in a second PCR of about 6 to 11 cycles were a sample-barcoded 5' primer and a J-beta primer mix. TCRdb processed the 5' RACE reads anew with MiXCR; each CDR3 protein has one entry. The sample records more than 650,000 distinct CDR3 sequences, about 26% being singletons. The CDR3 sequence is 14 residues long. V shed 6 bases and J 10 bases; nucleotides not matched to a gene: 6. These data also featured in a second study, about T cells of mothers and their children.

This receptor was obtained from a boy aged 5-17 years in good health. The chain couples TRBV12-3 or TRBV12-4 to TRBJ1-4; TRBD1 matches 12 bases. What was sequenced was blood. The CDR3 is CASSWDRGRGKLFF. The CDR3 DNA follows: TGTGCCAGCAGCTGGGACAGGGGGCGGGGAAAACTGTTTTTT.